This entry concerns a single TCR beta chain. The data originate from a study of blood T cell repertoires in COVID-19. Across the whole study: T cells, B-cell-depleted T cells, or PBMCs provided the cDNA or gDNA that served as material.

Method: immunoSEQ multiplex PCR; TCRdb's copy keeps in-frame clones and lacks some. The sample yields approximately 200,000 clones, around 81% seen once. Germline V gene sequence: CDR1 SGHRS, CDR2 YFSETQ. This CDR3 is 13 amino acids long. V was cut by 4 bases and J by 7 bases, with 11 bases left in between. The TCR sequence derives from a woman aged 40 to 50 with acute COVID-19. This chain links TRBV5-1 with TRBJ2-2; D is perhaps TRBD1 (5 bases). Sequenced: PBMCs or T cells enriched from blood (not recorded which). The CDR3 sequence: CASSALTGGELFF. The CDR3 DNA follows: TGCGCCAGCAGCGCCCTAACAGGCGGGGAGCTGTTTTTT.